The TCR beta chain described here comes from a study of CD8 T cells in ankylosing spondylitis. Study-wide results and limits: Matched ankylosing spondylitis synovial fluid reportedly showed significant enrichment of disease-linked clones. About eight highly homologous variants made up a TCR beta motif that seemed to typify ankylosing spondylitis blood. Clones linked to disease, bearing a CD8+ phenotype, were relatively rare in peripheral blood.

The CDR3 sequence is 14 residues long. Germline values: CDR1 SNHLY, CDR2 FYNNEI. As regards this clonotype: Its antigen is still unknown. Germline is not matched at one junction end, which may reflect a read error.

Scientists made TCR beta libraries using quantitative 5'-RACE with molecular barcodes. One entry per CDR3 protein, called by TCRdb with MiXCR from the 5' RACE reads. The table records about 130,000 distinct CDR3 sequences, roughly an eighth of them present only once. Sequenced input: blood, either unsorted or a sorted T cell fraction (not recorded which). The sequence was obtained from a female donor with ankylosing spondylitis or in good health (not recorded which). The chain couples TRBV2 to TRBJ2-5; 8 bases agree with TRBD1. Here the CDR3 reads CTSRLRTGPETQYF. DNA for the CDR3: TGTACCAGCAGGCTAAGGACAGGGCCAGAGACCCAGTACTTC.